This is a list of T cell receptor beta chains from one sample in a study of blood T cell repertoires in COVID-19. The method was immunoSEQ multiplex PCR; TCRdb's version includes in-frame clones alone and lacks a portion of them. Of 200,000 to 250,000 clones detected, approximately 83% appear once; the ten largest clones hold about 2%. Sequenced material: peripheral blood. The receptors originated from a man aged 25 to 40 who had recovered from COVID-19. Each CDR3 is given with its conserved first and last residue. A D gene is named only where the DNA matches it firmly. Only part of the rows carry a size: once, few, many, or a class if the clone is expanded.

.	TRBJ1-6	TRBD1	TRBV19	CASSTRQGQSPLHF	TGTGCCAGTAGTACCCGACAGGGTCAATCACCCCTCCACTTT
.	TRBJ1-2	.	TRBV7-8	CASSLEVGRSNGYTF	TGTGCCAGCAGCTTAGAGGTTGGCAGGTCCAATGGCTACACCTTC
few	TRBJ1-1	TRBD1	TRBV5-1	CASSPTGKNTEAFF	TGCGCCAGCAGCCCGACAGGGAAGAACACTGAAGCTTTCTTT
.	TRBJ2-1	TRBD1	TRBV9	CASSPGTGGNEQFF	TGTGCCAGCAGCCCCGGGACAGGGGGAAATGAGCAGTTCTTC
.	TRBJ1-5	.	TRBV7-8	CASSLAEGRSQPQHF	TGTGCCAGCAGCTTAGCGGAGGGTAGGAGTCAGCCCCAGCATTTT
.	TRBJ2-2	TRBD2	TRBV11-2	CASSRGTSASGELFF	TGTGCCAGCAGCCGAGGGACTAGCGCGTCCGGGGAGCTGTTTTTT
once	TRBJ2-7	TRBD1	TRBV6-5	CASLAPGQGYEQYF	TGTGCCAGCTTAGCACCGGGACAGGGCTACGAGCAGTACTTC
.	TRBJ1-5	.	TRBV4-1	CASSPTGGDQPQHF	TGCGCCAGCAGCCCGACAGGAGGAGATCAGCCCCAGCATTTT
.	TRBJ2-3	TRBD1	TRBV5-1	CASHNRGSGTDTQYF	TGCGCCAGTCATAACAGGGGGTCCGGCACAGATACGCAGTATTTT
few	TRBJ2-3	TRBD2	TRBV9	CASTDLERGGSTDTQYF	TGTGCCAGCACCGACCTCGAACGGGGGGGTAGCACAGATACGCAGTATTTT